This TCR beta chain was identified during a study of blood T cell repertoires in COVID-19. The method was immunoSEQ multiplex PCR; TCRdb's version includes in-frame clones alone and lacks a portion of them. Of a few hundred thousand clones listed, approximately 93% are singletons. The participants were between about 18 and 90 years old and came from about two dozen US areas. Before they entered the study, exposed participants had met a COVID-19 case within 2 weeks. V was pared by 5 bases and J by 8 bases, with 21 bases between. This CDR3 has 15 amino acids. Germline lookup yields CDR1 LNHDA and CDR2 SQIVND (reference sequence).

Sample: PBMCs or T cells enriched from blood (not recorded which). This sequence was found in a woman in her thirties or forties who had been exposed to COVID-19. V and J are TRBV19 and TRBJ1-2, with D possibly TRBD1 on 5 matching bases. The CDR3 loop reads CASSLIGGPARGYTF. CDR3 coding DNA: TGTGCCAGTAGTTTGATCGGGGGACCGGCGCGGGGCTACACCTTC.